One sample yielded the 15 T cell receptor beta chains listed below, sequenced in a study of tumor and adjacent non-tumor tissue in lung cancer. A modified ARM-PCR protocol with three rounds of nested PCR amplified TCRbeta. TCRdb re-called the multiplex PCR reads through MiXCR, storing one row per CDR3 protein. The profile covers 90,000 to 100,000 distinct CDR3 sequences, with 80% appearing a single time and under 40% taken by the ten largest. This sample's RNA came from whole unsorted tissue. This non-tumor lung sample came from over 3 cm beyond the tumor edge. Sequenced: distant non-tumor lung tissue. The receptors stem from a man in his sixties with small cell lung cancer.

Remarks on this clonotype: Compared with germline, one end of the junction differs, possibly owing to a read error. The chain is built from TRBV29-1 and TRBJ2-5, with TRBD2 matching 9 bases. The germline CDR1 and CDR2 sequences are SQVTM and ANQGSEA. This CDR3 has 14 amino acids. As DNA, the CDR3 is TGCAGCGTTGTTGCACACATAGCGGGAGAGACCCAATACTTC. Its translation: CSVVAHIAGETQYF.

The chain joins TRBV6-1 to TRBJ1-3, with D unresolved. The V gene's germline CDR1 is MNHNS and CDR2 SASEGT. This CDR3 is built from 13 residues. The CDR3 DNA follows: TGTACCGGCACAGAGCACTCTGGAAACACCATATATTTT. Its protein is CTGTEHSGNTIYF.

About this clonotype itself: An end of the junction differs from the germline gene, which may be a read error. The chain couples TRBV12-3 or TRBV12-4 to TRBJ2-2; 9 nucleotides align to TRBD2. This CDR3 contains 13 residues. CDR3: CASRRGGLGELFF. The CDR3 coding sequence is TGTGCCAGCAGGCGGGGGGGGCTCGGGGAGCTATTTTTT.

The chain joins TRBV6-4 to TRBJ2-1; 7 bases fit TRBD2. The CDR3 has 15 residues. Germline CDR1 MRHNA, CDR2 SNTAGT. After removal of 2 bases from V and 8 bases from J, the junction contained 9 bases not matched to a gene. The CDR3 sequence: CASSDRGGSGYEQFF. CDR3 nucleotides: TGTGCCAGCAGTGACCGGGGCGGGAGTGGTTATGAGCAGTTCTTC.

The rearrangement uses TRBV29-1 and TRBJ1-2; unclear D gene. CDR3 size: 12 residues. Per germline, CDR1 SQVTM and CDR2 ANQGSEA. V lost 3 bases to trimming and J lost 3 bases, with 8 bases between them. The CDR3 DNA reads TGCAGCGTTGATAGGGAGCACTATGGCTACACCTTC. The encoded protein is CSVDREHYGYTF. The variable domain in full, with the rest retrieved from reference TRBV29-1 and TRBJ1-2, is SAVISQKPSRDICQRGTSLTIQCQVDSQVTMMFWYRQQPGQSLTLIATANQGSEATYESGFVIDKFPISRPNLTFSTLTVSNMSPEDSSIYLCSVDREHYGYTFGSGTRLTVV.

Details on this clonotype: Since a much larger clone is just one base distant, this may be a read error. This chain joins TRBV6-5 and TRBJ2-1, with D tentatively TRBD2 (6 bases). CDR1 MNHEY and CDR2 SVGAGI come from the germline V gene. This CDR3 contains 19 residues. The CDR3 DNA follows: TGTGTCAGCAGTTACTCGAGCGGGCGGGGACTGGCGACTTACAATGAGCAGTTCTTC. Encoded protein: CVSSYSSGRGLATYNEQFF.

In its sample, this clonotype was seen a few times. Since the CDR3 does not end with the conserved phenylalanine or tryptophan, this likely comes from a read error. This chain connects TRBV20-1 to TRBJ2-1; perhaps TRBD1 as D (6 bases). Germline V lookup: CDR1 DFQATT, CDR2 SNEGSKA (reference sequence). The CDR3 totals 13 residues. The CDR3 nucleotides read TGCAGTGCTAGATTAACAGGGATGGATGATCAGTTCTTA. Amino acids: CSARLTGMDDQFL.

Comments on this clonotype: One end of the junction fails to match germline, which may point to a read error. This sequence joins TRBV29-1 and TRBJ2-3, with a possible D match to TRBD2 (6 bases). This CDR3 comprises 17 residues. The germline gives CDR1 SQVTM, CDR2 ANQGSEA. In nucleotides, the CDR3 is TGCAGCGTTGGAGGCCTAGCGTGGACTACTAGCACAGATACACAGTATTTT. This gives the protein CSVGGLAWTTSTDTQYF.

On this clonotype itself: Germline is not matched at one junction end, which may reflect a read error. The chain is built from TRBV11-1 and TRBJ2-3; D is unclear. Per the germline V gene, CDR1 is SGHAT and CDR2 is FQDESV (reference sequence). The CDR3 sequence is 16 residues long. CDR3 bases: TGTACCAGCAGCTTAACCGTGGGATCTAGCACAGATACGCAGTATTTT. This encodes CTSSLTVGSSTDTQYF.

This clonotype is termed medium-sized. The chain employs TRBV11-3 and TRBJ2-3; TRBD1 aligns across 8 bases. CDR1 SGHNT and CDR2 YENEEA come from the germline V gene. The CDR3 has 14 amino acids. V dropped 1 base and J dropped 6; count of bases not matched to a gene: 3. The CDR3 DNA reads TGTGCCAGCAGCTTAGCAGGGGGCGGTGATACGCAGTATTTT. The encoded protein is CASSLAGGGDTQYF. Full variable domain (missing parts from reference TRBV11-3 and TRBJ2-3): EAGVVQSPRYKIIEKKQPVAFWCNPISGHNTLYWYLQNLGQGPELLIRYENEEAVDDSQLPKDRFSAERLKGVDSTLKIQPAELGDSAVYLCASSLAGGGDTQYFGPGTRLTVL.

As regards this clonotype: Likely a read error: the CDR3 ends without its conserved phenylalanine or tryptophan. This chain joins TRBV5-5 and TRBJ2-3; TRBD2 agrees at 7 bases. Germline V gene data show CDR1 as SGHKS and CDR2 as YYEKEE (reference sequence). This CDR3 has 16 residues. V trimming: 0 bases; J trimming: 5 bases; junction bases outside the gene matches: 9. The CDR3 coding sequence is TGTGCCAGCAGCTTGGAATTAGTGGGGGGGAGAGATACGCAGTATCTT. Protein sequence: CASSLELVGGRDTQYL.

This clonotype was seen just once. The germline gene is not matched at one end of the junction; a read error may be the cause. V and J are TRBV5-4 and TRBJ2-3; D is possibly TRBD1 or TRBD2 (5 bases each). CDR1 is SGHNT and CDR2 is YYREEE in the germline V gene (reference sequence). CDR3 length: 15 amino acids. This CDR3 is CGSSPWGKITDMQYF. In DNA, the CDR3 is TGTGGCAGCAGTCCATGGGGGAAGATTACGGATATGCAGTATTTT.

V usage is TRBV4-1 and J usage is TRBJ1-1; possibly TRBD1 for D (5 bases). Germline V lookup: CDR1 MGHRA, CDR2 YSYEKL. The CDR3 runs 12 residues. CDR3 amino acids: CISSQGADEAFF. CDR3 coding DNA: TGCATCAGCAGCCAAGGGGCAGATGAAGCTTTCTTT.

Of note for this clonotype: An end of the junction differs from the germline gene, which may be a read error. V and J are TRBV4-2 and TRBJ2-4, with 11 bases aligning to TRBD1. The CDR3 is 18 residues long. Germline V gives CDR1 LGHNA, CDR2 YNFKEQ. CDR3 amino acids: CASSPRGTGGRAKNIHYF. Written as DNA, the CDR3 is TGTGCCAGCAGTCCCCGTGGGACAGGGGGGCGAGCCAAAAACATTCATTACTTC.

The DNA for the CDR3 is TGTGCCAGCAGCCACTTAGGGATTAGCACAGATACGCAGTATTTT. Residues: CASSHLGISTDTQYF. The chain couples TRBV11-2 to TRBJ2-3; the D is unclear. With 5 bases removed from V and 0 bases from J, the gap between germline ends came to 12 bases. CDR3 size: 15 residues. The germline CDR1 and CDR2 sequences are SGHAT and FQNNGV.